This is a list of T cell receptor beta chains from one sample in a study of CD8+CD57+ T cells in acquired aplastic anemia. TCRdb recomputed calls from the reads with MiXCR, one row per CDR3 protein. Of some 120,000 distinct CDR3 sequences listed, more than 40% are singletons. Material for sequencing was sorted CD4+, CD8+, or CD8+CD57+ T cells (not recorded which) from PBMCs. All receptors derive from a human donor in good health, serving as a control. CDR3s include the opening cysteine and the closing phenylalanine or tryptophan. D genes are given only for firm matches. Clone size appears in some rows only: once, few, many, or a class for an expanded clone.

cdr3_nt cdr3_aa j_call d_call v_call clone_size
TGCAGTGCTAGAGGCGGACTAGCGGGGTGGGAGACCCAGTACTTC CSARGGLAGWETQYF TRBJ2-5 TRBD2 TRBV20-1 .
TGTGCCACCAGTTTGGGTAGCGGGGGGGCCAAGACAGATACGCAGTATTTT CATSLGSGGAKTDTQYF TRBJ2-3 TRBD2 TRBV24-1 many
TGTGCCAGCAGTGTGGGAGCACCCAACTATGGCTACACCTTC CASSVGAPNYGYTF TRBJ1-2 . TRBV2 .
TGTGCCAGCAGAAGTAGCGGGGGCGCCTACAATGAGCAGTTCTTC CASRSSGGAYNEQFF TRBJ2-1 TRBD2 TRBV11-1 .
TGTGCCAGTACCCAACCGACGGAGGGGAAGGGGAATCAGCCCCAGCATTTT CASTQPTEGKGNQPQHF TRBJ1-5 . TRBV19 many
TGTGCCAGCAGTACTAGCGCCGGGGAGCTGTTTTTT CASSTSAGELFF TRBJ2-2 TRBD2 TRBV2 .
TGTGCCAGCAGTGAACGGGACCCACCATACGAGCAGTACTTC CASSERDPPYEQYF TRBJ2-7 . TRBV2 few
TGTGCCAGCAGTTTAGGGACTGGAAGAACCTACGAGCAGTACTTC CASSLGTGRTYEQYF TRBJ2-7 . TRBV12-3/TRBV12-4 .
TGCAGTGCCCAGGGCAGGGAACTAGCGGGTGGGGAGACCCAGTACTTC CSAQGRELAGGETQYF TRBJ2-5 TRBD2 TRBV20-1 .
TGTGCCAGCAGCTCCCAACAGGGGGCGCTGGGCTACACCTTC CASSSQQGALGYTF TRBJ1-2 TRBD1 TRBV5-6 many
TGTGCCAGCAGATCCGAGGTCCGGGGAGATACGCAGTATTTT CASRSEVRGDTQYF TRBJ2-3 . TRBV11-3 .
TGTGCCATCAGTGAGTCTGCCGGCAGGGGACATACGCAGTATTTT CAISESAGRGHTQYF TRBJ2-3 . TRBV10-3 few
TGTGCCACCAGCAGAGACAGCGGGGCGAACACCGGGGAGCTGTTTTTT CATSRDSGANTGELFF TRBJ2-2 TRBD2 TRBV15 many
TGCGCCAGCAGCCAAGATGCTTTAGCGACAGGGAGAAGTTATGGCTACACCTTC CASSQDALATGRSYGYTF TRBJ1-2 TRBD1 TRBV4-3 many
TGTGCCAGTAGTACTCAGGGGGGACGCCTCCACTTT CASSTQGGRLHF TRBJ1-6 TRBD1 TRBV19 .
TGTGCCAGCAGACTTCGGACAGGGGGTGGAAACACCATATATTTT CASRLRTGGGNTIYF TRBJ1-3 TRBD1 TRBV12-3/TRBV12-4 many
TGCGCCAGCAACGAGACGCCCGCGGGGGATCAGCCCCAGCATTTT CASNETPAGDQPQHF TRBJ1-5 . TRBV10-1 many
TGTGCCACCAGCAGAGGCCAGGTGGATCAGCCCCAGCATTTT CATSRGQVDQPQHF TRBJ1-5 . TRBV15 few
TGTGCCAGCAGCTTGTTCACAGGGGGGGCCGCCACAGATACGCAGTATTTT CASSLFTGGAATDTQYF TRBJ2-3 . TRBV5-6 many
TGTGCCAGCAGCTGGGCCGGGGAAGAGACCCAGTACTTC CASSWAGEETQYF TRBJ2-5 . TRBV7-2 .
TGTGCCAGCAGCGTAGGGCAGGGGGGAATGGCCAACACCGGGGAGCTGTTTTTT CASSVGQGGMANTGELFF TRBJ2-2 . TRBV9 .
TGTGCCAGCAGCTCCCTATTGACCCAGTACTTC CASSSLLTQYF TRBJ2-5 . TRBV11-3 many
TGCGCCAGCAGTGCGGGACAGGGCGAATCACCCTTCCACTTT CASSAGQGESPFHF TRBJ1-6 TRBD1 TRBV10-2 .
TGTGCCAGCAGTGAAGCGAACGGAATCTACGAGCAGTACTTC CASSEANGIYEQYF TRBJ2-7 . TRBV6-1 .
TGTGCCAGCAGCTCCGGGACAGGGGTAGGAGAGACCCAGTACTTC CASSSGTGVGETQYF TRBJ2-5 TRBD1 TRBV7-3 .
TGTGCCAGCTCCATACTTGGGACTAACTATGGCTACACCTTC CASSILGTNYGYTF TRBJ1-2 . TRBV6-1 many
TGTGCCAGCGCCGTGGGCGACTCCTACGAGCAGTACTTC CASAVGDSYEQYF TRBJ2-7 . TRBV19 .
TGCAGCGTTGGAAGAAAAGGGGTCAACACTGAAGCTTTCTTT CSVGRKGVNTEAFF TRBJ1-1 . TRBV29-1 .
TGTGCCATCGGCCCTAAACCGGGACAAGCCTACGAGCAGTACTTC CAIGPKPGQAYEQYF TRBJ2-7 . TRBV10-3 .
TGTGCCACCTCCTCGGCTAGTACTTACAATGAGCAGTTCTTC CATSSASTYNEQFF TRBJ2-1 . TRBV11-1 few
TGTGCCAGTAGTATGGGGACAGGTAGCTATGGCTACACCTTC CASSMGTGSYGYTF TRBJ1-2 TRBD1 TRBV19 .
TGTGCCAGCTCACCACCGTTAGACAGGATTCTCTATGGCTACACCTTC CASSPPLDRILYGYTF TRBJ1-2 . TRBV18 .
TGTGCCAGCAGTTACAAGGCGGGGGAATCCTACGAGCAGTACTTC CASSYKAGESYEQYF TRBJ2-7 TRBD2 TRBV6-2/TRBV6-3 .
TGTGCCAGGGGGCGCAATAATACAAACAATCAGCCCCAGCATTTT CARGRNNTNNQPQHF TRBJ1-5 . TRBV6-1 many
TGCGCCAGCAGCAGGGAGGGTAGCTCCTACGAGCAGTACTTC CASSREGSSYEQYF TRBJ2-7 TRBD2 TRBV10-2 .
TGTGCCAGCAGCTACCCAGGCGCCAGGGGCTACACCTTC CASSYPGARGYTF TRBJ1-2 . TRBV7-3 many
TGCGCCAGCAACGCCGGGACAGGGTTCACTGAAGCTTTCTTT CASNAGTGFTEAFF TRBJ1-1 TRBD1 TRBV10-2 .
TGTGCCACCAGCAGAGATTCGGGAGGGGACACAGATACGCAGTATTTT CATSRDSGGDTDTQYF TRBJ2-3 TRBD2 TRBV15 .
TGTGCCAGCAGCTTAGATTGGGGTCTTAATGAAAAACTGTTTTTT CASSLDWGLNEKLFF TRBJ1-4 . TRBV5-7 .
TGTGCCAGCAGTTTGGAAAAAATTGCGGGCACACACAATGAGCAGTTCTTC CASSLEKIAGTHNEQFF TRBJ2-1 . TRBV6-2/TRBV6-3 .
TGTGCCAGCAGTGAAGGACAGGGGGCATCCTACGAGCAGTACTTC CASSEGQGASYEQYF TRBJ2-7 TRBD1 TRBV6-1 once